Listed below are T cell receptor beta chains from one sample, sequenced in a study of CD8+CD57+ T cells in acquired aplastic anemia. Via MiXCR, TCRdb re-called the reads, giving one row per CDR3 protein. The sample shows some 170,000 distinct CDR3 sequences, 40% to 50% of them seen only once. Sequencing used sorted CD4+, CD8+, or CD8+CD57+ T cells (not recorded which) from PBMCs. The receptors derive from a human donor with aplastic anemia. CDR3s include the opening cysteine and the closing phenylalanine or tryptophan. Fields, in order: V gene, D gene, J gene, clone size, CDR3 DNA, CDR3 protein. The D gene is left open where the match is weak. Some rows mark clone size as missing; the rest say once, few, many or name a class of expanded clone.

TRBV25-1	-	TRBJ1-6	-	TGTGCCAGCAGTGAATGGGCTCTTCTAAATTCACCCCTCCACTTT	CASSEWALLNSPLHF
TRBV7-3	-	TRBJ1-6	-	TGTGCCAGCAGCCCGGGACCGTATAATTCACCCCTCCACTTT	CASSPGPYNSPLHF
TRBV12-3/TRBV12-4	-	TRBJ1-3	-	TGTGCCAGCACCAACAGGGAAAAGAGCTCTGGAAACACCATATATTTT	CASTNREKSSGNTIYF
TRBV19	-	TRBJ1-5	-	TGTGCCAGTAGTAATAGTCAGCCCCAGCATTTT	CASSNSQPQHF
TRBV25-1	-	TRBJ2-7	-	TGTGCCAGTAGTATAGGGACAAGGGGTGACGAGCAGTACTTC	CASSIGTRGDEQYF
TRBV29-1	-	TRBJ1-2	-	TGCAGCGTTGTAGAGGAGGACATTCCCTATGGCTACACCTTC	CSVVEEDIPYGYTF
TRBV15	TRBD2	TRBJ2-7	once	TGTGCCACCAGCAGAGGGCGGGGGTCCTACGAGCAGTACTTC	CATSRGRGSYEQYF
TRBV6-1	-	TRBJ2-7	many	TGTGCCAGCAGCAACCTGGGGTACGAGCAGTACTTC	CASSNLGYEQYF
TRBV5-1	TRBD2	TRBJ2-2	-	TGCGCCGGTCGGACTAGCGGGAACACCGGGGAGCTGTTTTTT	CAGRTSGNTGELFF
TRBV6-1	TRBD2	TRBJ2-2	-	TGTGCCAGCAGGACTACTACTGGCGGGAGGAACACCGGGGAGCTGTTTTTT	CASRTTTGGRNTGELFF
TRBV5-1	-	TRBJ2-3	-	TGCGCCAGCAGCTTCGGTACTCTGGATACGCAGTATTTT	CASSFGTLDTQYF
TRBV6-1	TRBD1	TRBJ2-5	-	TGTGCCAGCAGTGAAGCGGCAGGGGGTTTGGAGACCCAGTACTTC	CASSEAAGGLETQYF
TRBV3-1	TRBD2	TRBJ2-3	-	TGTGCCAGCAGCGGGAGCGGGGGCACAGATACGCAGTATTTT	CASSGSGGTDTQYF
TRBV19	-	TRBJ1-3	-	TGTGCCAGGGTTAAAAACACCATATATTTT	CARVKNTIYF
TRBV19	-	TRBJ1-1	-	TGTGCCAGTAGTATAGTTGGGGGGGTTGGACCTGAAGCTTTCTTT	CASSIVGGVGPEAFF
TRBV19	-	TRBJ2-7	many	TGTGCCAGTAGTTCGCAGGGGTTTACCTACGAGCAGTACTTC	CASSSQGFTYEQYF
TRBV28	TRBD1	TRBJ2-7	-	TGTGCCAGCAGTGCCCCGGGACAGGGTGAGCAGTACTTC	CASSAPGQGEQYF
TRBV7-9	-	TRBJ1-5	many	TGTGCTCACGCCGGGGGCAATCAGCCCCAGCATTTT	CAHAGGNQPQHF
TRBV29-1	-	TRBJ2-7	-	TGCAGCAGCCGGGACAACTACGAGCAGTACTTC	CSSRDNYEQYF
TRBV29-1	TRBD1	TRBJ2-1	-	TGCAGCGTTGATGGGACAGTCTACAATGAGCAGTTCTTC	CSVDGTVYNEQFF